The TCR beta chain described here comes from a study of CD8 T cells in Susac syndrome (dated 2019 in TCRdb). Some background on the complete study: Repertoire sequencing was used to test whether CD8+ T cell activation and differentiation in Susac syndrome was antigen driven.

Here is what the overall study found, with its caveats: The study acknowledged that relatively few individuals were included in the TCR sequencing and HLA analysis.

Taken from cysteine to phenylalanine, the CDR3 has 15 residues. The only DNA kept is the CDR3, 45 bases in frame from the first base. V is pruned by 4 bases and J by 5 bases, leaving 7 bases of the junction without a gene match. CDR1 and CDR2 (SGHRS, YFSETQ) derive from the germline V gene. Peripheral blood CD8+ and CD4+ T cells from healthy donors, Susac syndrome patients and multiple sclerosis patients were profiled by high-throughput TCR beta sequencing. Healthy donors were age- and sex-matched controls. Bulk CD8+ and CD4+ T cells were purified by magnetic negative isolation, while CD8+ TEMRA cells were enriched using FACS. Blood was drawn into EDTA tubes, processed within 24 hours, and PBMCs were isolated by density gradient centrifugation. PBMCs destined for TCR sequencing were cryopreserved in liquid nitrogen and later thawed in a 37 °C water bath. The sorted or isolated CD4+, CD8+ and CD8+ TEMRA cells had a purity of 90% or higher.

A note on this clonotype: The specificity of this receptor is unknown. No clone much larger than this one lies a single base away; base qualities are absent.

RNA was extracted using the RNeasy kit, and about 0.45 to 1 microgram was reverse transcribed with random hexamers. The immunoSEQ multiplex PCR assay, which covers 54 Vbeta and 13 Jbeta segments, was used to amplify TCR beta CDR3 regions. To correct PCR amplification bias, a synthetic template baseline was used for both primer optimization and computational correction. The published analysis was carried out like this. Reads were annotated to V, D and J genes according to IMGT and were analyzed with immunoSEQ Analyzer, with only productive sequences retained. To calculate clonality, Shannon entropy was normalized by log2 of the number of productive unique sequences and then subtracted from one. For each patient and control, public and private clones were evaluated within the 100 most prevalent clones. A clone was defined as Susac-specific if it was absent from the healthy and MS cohorts, from over a thousand published viral clones and from other ImmuneACCESS disease sequences. TCRdb passed the public sequencing reads through fastp at Q25 and MiXCR, retaining productive beta sequences. Rows with a matching CDR3 protein are joined into one entry that keeps the most common DNA and genes. The V and J calls, along with clone size, are taken from TCRdb and not from the paper's own processing. In this sample the table shows roughly 120,000 distinct CDR3 sequences, around 96% of which occur a single time. Clones ranked in the top ten supply roughly 0.091% of the sample.

The TCR originated in a human donor in good health. The sequence links TRBV5-1 to TRBJ2-5, with 11 bases matching TRBD2. Material: CD4+ T cells from PBMCs. The nucleotide sequence reads TGCGCCAGCAGCACGGTGGGACTAGCGGCGGAGACCCAGTACTTC. This gives the protein CASSTVGLAAETQYF. Where the CDR3 stops, the reference TRBV5-1 and TRBJ2-5 genes take over; the full variable domain is KAGVTQTPRYLIKTRGQQVTLSCSPISGHRSVSWYQQTPGQGLQFLFEYFSETQRNKGNFPGRFSGRQFSNSRSEMNVSTLELGDSALYLCASSTVGLAAETQYFGPGTRLLVL.